This TCR beta chain is from a study of cytotoxic CD8 clonotypes in ibrutinib-treated CLL. The table came from immunoSEQ multiplex PCR; TCRdb's copy has only in-frame clones and leaves some out. The sample shows some 300,000 clones, 70% to 80% of them seen only once. Looked up from germline, CDR1 is SGHVS and CDR2 is FNYEAQ. The CDR3 totals 15 residues. The V gene end was trimmed by 1 base and the J gene end by 2 bases; junction bases not matched to a gene: 2. The sample here was PBMCs, taken before ibrutinib treatment. The J gene is TRBJ2-1, the V gene TRBV7-6, with 7 bases lining up with TRBD2. The sequence came from a human donor with chronic lymphocytic leukemia. CDR3 coding DNA: TGTGCCAGCAGCTTAGAGCGGGACCCCTACAATGAGCAGTTCTTC. As protein: CASSLERDPYNEQFF.